These T cell receptor beta chains were read from a single sample in a study of blood T cell repertoires in COVID-19. Some clones are missing from TCRdb's copy, which holds only in-frame ones; the method was immunoSEQ multiplex PCR. This sample has approximately 150,000 clones, with approximately 86% found just once. Sequenced sample: peripheral blood. Receptors were obtained from a woman aged 60 to 75 with acute or convalescent COVID-19. Both conserved end residues are part of each CDR3. D genes are given only for firm matches. Only some rows state a clone size, as once, few, many or a class for expanded clones.

DNA	CDR3	V	size	J	D
TGTGCCAGCAGCTTTACAGGCTACAATGAGCAGTTCTTC	CASSFTGYNEQFF	TRBV5-6	NA	TRBJ2-1	NA
TGTACAATGAACACTGAAGCTTTCTTT	CTMNTEAFF	TRBV30	NA	TRBJ1-1	NA
TGTGCCAGCAGCCAAGTGCAGGGGGCCCACGAGCAGTACTTC	CASSQVQGAHEQYF	TRBV3-1/TRBV3-2	NA	TRBJ2-7	TRBD1
TGTGCCTGGGGGACAGGTGGTAATTCACCCCTCCACTTT	CAWGTGGNSPLHF	TRBV30	NA	TRBJ1-6	TRBD1
TGTGCCAGCAGCTCCTACCCGAGAGGCGGACAGAACTATGGCTACACCTTC	CASSSYPRGGQNYGYTF	TRBV7-6	once	TRBJ1-2	NA
TGTGCCTCCCAGGGCACTGAAGCTTTCTTT	CASQGTEAFF	TRBV7-3	NA	TRBJ1-1	NA
TGTGCCTGGACCAAGGGGGGGGGTCAGCCCCAGCATTTT	CAWTKGGGQPQHF	TRBV30	NA	TRBJ1-5	NA
TGCGCCAGCAGCTCGTGGACAGGGATGAACACTGAAGCTTTCTTT	CASSSWTGMNTEAFF	TRBV5-1	few	TRBJ1-1	TRBD1
TGTGCCAGCCCCCCCTCAGGGCTCCTTGACTCCTACAATGAGCAGTTCTTC	CASPPSGLLDSYNEQFF	TRBV28	NA	TRBJ2-1	NA
TGTGCCAGCAGTGAACGGGGACAGGGCACAGATACGCAGTATTTT	CASSERGQGTDTQYF	TRBV25-1	NA	TRBJ2-3	TRBD1
TGTGCCAGCAGCTTTTCTAGCGGGCCCACAGATACGCAGTATTTT	CASSFSSGPTDTQYF	TRBV9	NA	TRBJ2-3	TRBD2
TGTGCCAGCAGTGTAAGGACAGGGGTTGAGACCCAGTACTTC	CASSVRTGVETQYF	TRBV2	NA	TRBJ2-5	TRBD1
TGTGCCAGCAGTTTGGTGTTTGCCGGGACAGGGGGCCCCGGGGAGCTGTTTTTT	CASSLVFAGTGGPGELFF	TRBV5-6	NA	TRBJ2-2	TRBD1
TGTGCCAGCAGCCGGGACTCAAACACCGGGGAGCTGTTTTTT	CASSRDSNTGELFF	TRBV3-1/TRBV3-2	NA	TRBJ2-2	NA
TGTGCCAGCAGCCTGCGAGCGGGGGTTGGCGGGGAGCTGTTTTTT	CASSLRAGVGGELFF	TRBV13	NA	TRBJ2-2	TRBD2
TGTGCCAGCTCATTCCGAGACAGGGCCGATGAGCAGTTCTTC	CASSFRDRADEQFF	TRBV18	NA	TRBJ2-1	TRBD1
TGTGCCAGCAGCTTAGGCACGGGGAACACCGGGGAGCTGTTTTTT	CASSLGTGNTGELFF	TRBV11-3	NA	TRBJ2-2	NA
TGTGCCAGCAGCTTAGCCGGGTCTGGAACAGATACGCAGTATTTT	CASSLAGSGTDTQYF	TRBV7-6	NA	TRBJ2-3	NA
TGTGCCAGCAGCCAAGGTCCTAGCGGACAAGAGACCCAGTACTTC	CASSQGPSGQETQYF	TRBV3-1/TRBV3-2	few	TRBJ2-5	TRBD2
TGTGCCAGCAGCCTGGAGGGCACAGATACGCAGTATTTT	CASSLEGTDTQYF	TRBV3-1/TRBV3-2	NA	TRBJ2-3	NA
TGTGCCAGCAGTTTGGGGCAGAATGAGCAGTTCTTC	CASSLGQNEQFF	TRBV27	once	TRBJ2-1	NA
TGCGCCAGCAGTGAGAGGGCGGGGGGGCCTCTTTCCACCGGGGAGCTGTTTTTT	CASSERAGGPLSTGELFF	TRBV10-1	NA	TRBJ2-2	TRBD2
TGTGCCAGCAGCCTGACCAGGGGGCGGGGTGAAAAACTGTTTTTT	CASSLTRGRGEKLFF	TRBV6-5	NA	TRBJ1-4	TRBD1
TGTGCCAGCAGTTTCATCAGGGGGCCTGGGTATGGCTACACCTTC	CASSFIRGPGYGYTF	TRBV27	NA	TRBJ1-2	TRBD1
TGTGCCAGCAGTTTATGGGATGACATTCTGAACACTGAAGCTTTCTTT	CASSLWDDILNTEAFF	TRBV28	NA	TRBJ1-1	NA
TGTGCCTGCAGCGTCCCGGGAAGAAACTATGGCTACACCTTC	CACSVPGRNYGYTF	TRBV6-5	NA	TRBJ1-2	NA
TGTGCCAGCAGCTTAGGGCGGGGGGTCTCCTACGAGCAGTACTTC	CASSLGRGVSYEQYF	TRBV7-2	NA	TRBJ2-7	TRBD2
TGTGCCAGCAGCCGGACAGGGTCTAACTATGGCTACACCTTC	CASSRTGSNYGYTF	TRBV3-1/TRBV3-2	NA	TRBJ1-2	TRBD1
TGTGCCTGGAGGACAGGAGCATACGAGCAGTACTTC	CAWRTGAYEQYF	TRBV30	NA	TRBJ2-7	NA
TGTGCCAGCAACCCGGGGGGCGGCACCGGGGAGCTGTTTTTT	CASNPGGGTGELFF	TRBV2	NA	TRBJ2-2	NA